The sequence of this T cell receptor beta chain was determined in a study of T cell repertoires in cytomegalovirus infection. For the study at large: Matching HLA type and CMV infection were both indicated by public TCR beta signatures.

CDR3 length equals 14 residues. The V end lost 6 bases, the J end lost 6 bases, and 17 bases lay between the germline ends. Germline V gives CDR1 MDHEN, CDR2 SYDVKM. TCRdb called the reads again in MiXCR, with one record for every CDR3 protein. The table shows under 350,000 distinct CDR3 sequences, with approximately 9.5% occurring only once. This receptor was taken from a human donor in good health (CMV status not recorded). Some clones in this sample may be carry-over from other donors' samples. The chain uses TRBV28 and TRBJ1-1, with D unresolved. The source material was PBMCs. The CDR3 region is CASRYGPTTSEAFF. The CDR3 coding sequence is TGTGCCAGCAGATATGGACCCACCACCTCTGAAGCTTTCTTT.